Below are 22 T cell receptor beta chains sequenced from a single sample in a study of identifying expanded T cells in peripheral blood (dated by TCRdb to the late 2010s). The receptor library was made with the immunoSEQ multiplex PCR assay. TCRdb limited this immuneACCESS table to in-frame rearrangements with V and J called. A share of clones is missing; checked studies link under half to unresolved V genes, and the rest is unexplained. Within this sample are about 74,000 clones, with roughly four fifths of them counted one time only. Together, the top ten hold more than 15% of the sample. The material sequenced was blood. The receptors come from a person between 18 and 75 years old in good health.

The rearrangement links TRBV15 to TRBJ2-1; 8 positions agree with TRBD1. Germline assignment: CDR1 LNHNV and CDR2 YYDKDF (reference sequence). This CDR3 spans 15 amino acids. Trimming at V came to 0 bases and at J to 6 bases, leaving 4 bases not matched to a gene. The CDR3 DNA reads TGTGCCACCAGCAGAGACCGGACAGGGCCCAATGAGCAGTTCTTC. It encodes CATSRDRTGPNEQFF.

This chain uses TRBV30 with TRBJ2-2, with no clear D. From germline, CDR1 is GTSNPN and CDR2 SVGIG (reference sequence). V lost 4 bases, J lost 8 bases, and 8 bases lay in between. The length of the CDR3 is 11 residues. DNA for the CDR3: TGTGCCTGGACCTTGGGGGGGGAGCTGTTTTTT. Its protein product is CAWTLGGELFF.

This sequence joins TRBV27 and TRBJ2-1, with 14 bases fitting TRBD2. The CDR3 sequence is 15 residues long. Trimming removed 6 bases from V and 10 bases from J; junction bases left unmatched: 8. From germline, CDR1 is MNHEY and CDR2 SMNVEV (reference sequence). The CDR3 reads CASSGTSGRSYEQFF. As DNA, the CDR3 is TGTGCCAGCAGCGGGACTAGCGGGAGATCTTACGAGCAGTTCTTC.

This sequence joins TRBV11-2 and TRBJ2-1; possibly TRBD2 for D (5 bases). V was trimmed by 1 base and J by 4 bases, leaving 11 bases between them. This CDR3 comprises 15 residues. Germline CDR1 SGHAT, CDR2 FQNNGV. Written as DNA, the CDR3 is TGTGCCAGCAGCTTAGGAGCGGAGAGGTACAATGAGCAGTTCTTC. This translates into CASSLGAERYNEQFF.

This clone was seen a single time. The chain couples TRBV11-3 to TRBJ2-2, with D possibly matching TRBD1 (5 bases). V lost 7 bases, J lost 7 bases, and 13 bases lay in between. CDR1 SGHNT and CDR2 YENEEA come from the germline V gene. This CDR3 has 13 residues. DNA of the CDR3: TGTGCCAGCACCGACAGCCCTTACGGGGAGCTGTTTTTT. Translating gives CASTDSPYGELFF.

The rearrangement joins TRBV19 to TRBJ2-1; 12 bases line up with TRBD2. The CDR3 extends over 15 amino acids. Losses at the gene ends were 5 bases for V and 5 bases for J; bases not matched to a gene: 4. Germline loops: CDR1 LNHDA, CDR2 SQIVND (reference sequence). The CDR3 reads CASSQLAGGNNEQFF. CDR3 DNA sequence: TGTGCCAGTAGTCAGCTAGCGGGAGGGAACAATGAGCAGTTCTTC.

This clone was detected a few times. Sequence at one end of the junction differs from germline and may be a read error. V gene TRBV7-7 combines with J gene TRBJ2-2; the match to TRBD1 covers 7 bases. The CDR3 has 15 amino acids. The germline CDR1 and CDR2 sequences are SSHAT and FNYEAQ (reference sequence). The DNA of the CDR3 is TGTGCTAGCAGCTTAGGAAGACAGGGATCCGGGGAGCTGTTTTTT. It yields the protein CASSLGRQGSGELFF.

The V gene is TRBV27, the J gene TRBJ2-7; possible D gene TRBD1, 6 bases. From germline, CDR1 is MNHEY and CDR2 SMNVEV (reference sequence). This CDR3 has 16 residues. V was pared by 3 bases and J by 1 base, with 16 bases between. CDR3 nucleotides: TGTGCCAGCAGTTTCCAACCGGGACACCAGTCCTACGAGCAGTACTTC. This sequence encodes CASSFQPGHQSYEQYF.

CDR3 in DNA: TGTGCCAGCAGCCAAGGGGTAGGGTTGGGAAATCAGCCCCAGCATTTT. Translated, it gives CASSQGVGLGNQPQHF. This chain uses TRBV4-2 with TRBJ1-5, with unresolved D. Germline CDR1 reads LGHNA; CDR2 reads YNFKEQ. V was clipped by 1 base and J by 4 bases, with 14 bases between them. This CDR3 region has 16 residues.

This chain joins TRBV2 and TRBJ2-1, with unresolved D. Germline CDR1 and CDR2: SNHLY and FYNNEI. CDR3 length: 15 amino acids. Trimming removed 2 bases from V and 3 bases from J, with 11 bases in between. The CDR3 nucleotides are TGTGCCAGCAGTGAATTACCGGTGGGCTACAATGAGCAGTTCTTC. This encodes CASSELPVGYNEQFF.

The gene calls are TRBV18 and TRBJ1-1; D is possibly TRBD1 (6 bases). This CDR3 spans 14 amino acids. V was clipped by 2 bases and J by 6 bases, with 13 bases between them. Germline CDR1 KGHSH, CDR2 LQKENI. Here the CDR3 DNA reads TGTGCCAGCTCACCATACAACAGGGACGCTGAAGCTTTCTTT. Its protein product is CASSPYNRDAEAFF. Combining the CDR3 with reference TRBV18 and TRBJ1-1 gives the whole variable domain NAGVMQNPRHLVRRRGQEARLRCSPMKGHSHVYWYRQLPEEGLKFMVYLQKENIIDESGMPKERFSAEFPKEGPSILRIQQVVRGDSAAYFCASSPYNRDAEAFFGQGTRLTVV.

The CDR3: CAWSVRIGTKKLFF. CDR3 in DNA: TGTGCCTGGAGTGTGCGGATAGGGACGAAAAAACTGTTTTTT. The rearrangement links TRBV30 to TRBJ1-4; perhaps TRBD1 as D (5 bases). The CDR3 is 14 residues long. Germline-derived CDR1 and CDR2 are GTSNPN and SVGIG (reference sequence). Trimming stripped 0 bases from V and 9 bases from J, with 14 bases between. The full variable domain, with the rest looked up from reference TRBV30 and TRBJ1-4, is SQTIHQWPATLVQPVGSPLSLECTVEGTSNPNLYWYRQAAGRGLQLLFYSVGIGQISSEVPQNLSASRPQDRQFILSSKKLLLSDSGFYLCAWSVRIGTKKLFFGSGTQLSVL.

The V and J genes are TRBV30 and TRBJ1-2; a possible D gene is TRBD1 (6 bases). The CDR3 has 15 amino acids. Between the trimmed V and J ends, which lost 0 bases and 4 bases, there was a span of 15 bases. The germline gives CDR1 GTSNPN, CDR2 SVGIG (reference sequence). This CDR3 is CAWSVRQGSLYGYTF. The CDR3, as DNA: TGTGCCTGGAGTGTAAGGCAGGGGTCCCTCTATGGCTACACCTTC.

The V call is TRBV27, the J call TRBJ2-7, with 13 bases fitting TRBD2. The junction had 8 bases not matched to a gene; V was cut back by 5 bases and J by 1 base. Germline V lookup: CDR1 MNHEY, CDR2 SMNVEV (reference sequence). The CDR3 is made up of 17 amino acids. CDR3 region: CASSPNRLAGGSYEQYF. The CDR3 DNA sequence: TGTGCCAGCAGTCCCAATCGACTAGCGGGAGGATCCTACGAGCAGTACTTC.

In its sample, this clone was seen a few times. The chain combines TRBV7-2 with TRBJ2-7; 10 bases are shared with TRBD2. CDR1 and CDR2 from the germline V gene are SGHTA and FQGNSA. The CDR3 loop spans 15 amino acids. V lost 4 bases to trimming and J lost 5 bases; unmatched junction nucleotides: 8. This CDR3 is CASSSSGGNLHEQYF. The CDR3 region has the DNA TGTGCCAGCAGCTCTAGCGGGGGAAATCTACACGAGCAGTACTTC. Full variable domain (rest looked up from reference TRBV7-2 and TRBJ2-7): GAGVSQSPSNKVTEKGKDVELRCDPISGHTALYWYRQSLGQGLEFLIYFQGNSAPDKSGLPSDRFSAERTGGSVSTLTIQRTQQEDSAVYLCASSSSGGNLHEQYFGPGTRLTVT.

This chain joins TRBV7-3 and TRBJ2-2, with 8 positions matching TRBD2. CDR3 size: 17 residues. V lost 1 base and J lost 3; bases outside the gene matches: 7. CDR1 SGHTA and CDR2 FQGTGA come from the germline V gene. The chain's CDR3 is CASSLSGAGGHTGELFF. Here the CDR3 DNA reads TGTGCCAGCAGCTTAAGCGGTGCGGGAGGCCACACCGGGGAGCTGTTTTTT.

V gene TRBV19 combines with J gene TRBJ2-7; 11 positions agree with TRBD2. Germline V gene data show CDR1 as LNHDA and CDR2 as SQIVND (reference sequence). The CDR3 loop spans 16 amino acids. V dropped 4 bases and J dropped 2; count of bases not matched to a gene: 7. CDR3: CASSTGTSGRTYEQYF. The CDR3, as DNA: TGTGCCAGTAGTACCGGGACTAGCGGAAGAACCTACGAGCAGTACTTC.

J is TRBJ2-5 and V is TRBV7-9, with TRBD2 matching 10 bases. This CDR3 spans 15 amino acids. Germline CDR1 reads SEHNR; CDR2 reads FQNEAQ (reference sequence). V was pared by 5 bases and J by 6 bases, with 9 bases of the junction left unmatched. CDR3 coding DNA: TGTGCCAGCAGCCGAGGACTAGCGGATGTAAAGACCCAGTACTTC. Its protein is CASSRGLADVKTQYF.

J is TRBJ2-1 and V is TRBV2; 8 positions match TRBD1. V dropped 8 bases and J dropped 4; count of bases not matched to a gene: 7. The germline gives CDR1 SNHLY, CDR2 FYNNEI. The CDR3 runs 14 residues. The CDR3 bases are TGTGCCAGCCAGGAAGGACAGGGATACAATGAGCAGTTCTTC. This gives the protein CASQEGQGYNEQFF.

The rearrangement links TRBV4-2 to TRBJ2-3, with D possibly being TRBD1 or TRBD2 (5 bases each). Germline values: CDR1 LGHNA, CDR2 YNFKEQ. Trimming took 3 bases from V and 7 from J, leaving 11 bases between them. CDR3 length equals 13 residues. The DNA for the CDR3 is TGTGCCAGCAGCCAGGGACGGACGAATACGCAGTATTTT. Encoded protein: CASSQGRTNTQYF.

V is TRBV18 and J is TRBJ1-1; 8 positions match TRBD1. The CDR3 runs to 16 residues. The ends lost 6 bases at V and 2 bases at J; junction bases unmatched: 11. CDR1 is KGHSH, CDR2 LQKENI, per germline. The CDR3 coding sequence is TGTGCCAGCTCCCCCTTGGCAGGGGGCGGAAACACTGAAGCTTTCTTT. This encodes CASSPLAGGGNTEAFF. The full variable domain, rest sourced from reference TRBV18 and TRBJ1-1, is NAGVMQNPRHLVRRRGQEARLRCSPMKGHSHVYWYRQLPEEGLKFMVYLQKENIIDESGMPKERFSAEFPKEGPSILRIQQVVRGDSAAYFCASSPLAGGGNTEAFFGQGTRLTVV.

The chain couples TRBV21-1 to TRBJ2-7. TRBV21-1 is a known pseudogene. This CDR3 has 15 amino acids. The CDR3 DNA reads TGTGCCAGCAGCAAAGGATGGGGACCGCTATACGAGCAGTACTTC. Its translation is CASSKGWGPLYEQYF.